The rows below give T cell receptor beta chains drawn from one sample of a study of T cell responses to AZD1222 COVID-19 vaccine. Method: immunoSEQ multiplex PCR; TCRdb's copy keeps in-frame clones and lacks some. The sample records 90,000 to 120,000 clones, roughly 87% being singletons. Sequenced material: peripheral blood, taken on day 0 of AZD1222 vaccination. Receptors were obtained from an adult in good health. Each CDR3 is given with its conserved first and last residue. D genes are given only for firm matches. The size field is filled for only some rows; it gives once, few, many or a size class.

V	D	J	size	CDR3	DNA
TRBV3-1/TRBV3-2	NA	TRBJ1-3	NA	CASSQGSSGNTIYF	TGTGCCAGCAGCCAAGGCAGCTCTGGAAACACCATATATTTT
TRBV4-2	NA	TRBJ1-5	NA	CASSQDERETQPQHF	TGTGCCAGCAGCCAAGATGAGCGGGAGACCCAGCCCCAGCATTTT
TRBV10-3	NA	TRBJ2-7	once	CAISKPGARYEQYF	TGTGCCATCAGTAAGCCAGGGGCCAGATACGAGCAGTACTTC
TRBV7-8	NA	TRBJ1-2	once	CASSPRGQALYGYTF	TGTGCCAGCAGCCCCCGAGGGCAGGCCCTCTATGGCTACACCTTC
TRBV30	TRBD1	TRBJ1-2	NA	CAWSRGQAANYGYTF	TGTGCCTGGAGTCGGGGACAGGCAGCTAACTATGGCTACACCTTC
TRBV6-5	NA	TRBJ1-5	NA	CASKVLMYSNQPQHF	TGTGCCAGCAAAGTTCTCATGTATAGCAATCAGCCCCAGCATTTT
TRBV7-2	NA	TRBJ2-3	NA	CASSPLGWTDTQYF	TGTGCCAGCAGCCCTCTGGGATGGACAGATACGCAGTATTTT
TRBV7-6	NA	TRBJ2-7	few	CASLPARTHEYF	TGTGCCAGCCTTCCGGCGAGAACCCATGAGTACTTC
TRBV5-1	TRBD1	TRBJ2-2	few	CASSRQGTGELFF	TGCGCCAGCAGCCGACAGGGGACCGGGGAGCTGTTTTTT
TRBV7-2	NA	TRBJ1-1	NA	CASRGQLNTEAFF	TGTGCCAGCAGAGGACAGCTGAACACTGAAGCTTTCTTT
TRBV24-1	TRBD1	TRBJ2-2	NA	CATSDLGTDTGELFF	TGTGCCACCAGTGATTTGGGGACAGACACCGGGGAGCTGTTTTTT
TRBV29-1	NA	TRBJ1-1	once	CSAPTGRNTEAFF	TGCAGCGCGCCGACAGGCCGGAACACTGAAGCTTTCTTT
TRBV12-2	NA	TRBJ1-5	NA	CASRLAQPQHF	TGTGCAAGTCGCTTAGCCCAGCCCCAGCATTTT
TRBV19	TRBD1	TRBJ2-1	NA	CASTGTGNEQFF	TGTGCCAGCACCGGGACAGGCAATGAGCAGTTCTTC
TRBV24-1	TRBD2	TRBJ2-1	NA	CATSDPGGAGAFSEQFF	TGTGCCACCAGTGACCCCGGTGGAGCGGGGGCCTTTAGTGAGCAGTTCTTC
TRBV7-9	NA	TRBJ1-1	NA	CASSLVRLNTEAFF	TGTGCCAGCAGCTTAGTCAGGTTGAACACTGAAGCTTTCTTT
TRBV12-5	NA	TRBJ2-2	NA	CASGFLEAGELFF	TGTGCTAGTGGTTTTCTAGAGGCCGGGGAGCTGTTTTTT
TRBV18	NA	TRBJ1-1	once	CASSHRTPLNTEAFF	TGTGCCAGCTCACACCGGACACCTTTGAACACTGAAGCTTTCTTT
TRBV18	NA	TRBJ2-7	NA	CASSPGTAAYEQYF	TGTGCCAGCTCACCTGGGACCGCCGCCTACGAGCAGTACTTC
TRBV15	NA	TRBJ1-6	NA	CATSRVTGGDSPLHF	TGTGCCACCAGCAGAGTCACAGGCGGAGATTCACCCCTCCACTTT
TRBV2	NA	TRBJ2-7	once	CASSEIARVSSEQYF	TGTGCCAGCAGTGAAATTGCCAGGGTCTCTAGCGAGCAGTACTTC
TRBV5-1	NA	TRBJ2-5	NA	CASSSGQQETQYF	TGCGCCAGCAGCTCCGGACAGCAAGAGACCCAGTACTTC
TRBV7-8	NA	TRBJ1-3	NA	CASSLAQGSGNTIYF	TGTGCCAGCAGCTTGGCCCAGGGGTCCGGAAACACCATATATTTT
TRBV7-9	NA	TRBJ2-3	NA	CASSFDPGPAGDTQYF	TGTGCCAGCAGCTTTGATCCGGGGCCCGCAGGAGATACGCAGTATTTT
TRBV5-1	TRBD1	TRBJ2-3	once	CASSWTGADTQYF	TGCGCCAGCAGCTGGACAGGGGCAGATACGCAGTATTTT
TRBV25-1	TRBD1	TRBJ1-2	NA	CASSRWGGTGRAMGYTF	TGTGCCAGCAGCCGTTGGGGGGGGACAGGGCGAGCAATGGGCTACACCTTC
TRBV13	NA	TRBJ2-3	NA	CASSYLTSTDTQYF	TGTGCCAGCAGCTATTTGACTAGCACAGATACGCAGTATTTT
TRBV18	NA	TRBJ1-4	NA	CASSPVGGAGEKLFF	TGTGCCAGCTCACCGGTCGGAGGGGCAGGTGAAAAACTGTTTTTT
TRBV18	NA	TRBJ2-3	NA	CASFSTDTQYF	TGTGCCAGCTTTAGCACAGATACGCAGTATTTT